These T cell receptor beta chains were read from a single sample in a study of blood T cell repertoires in COVID-19. Assay used: immunoSEQ multiplex PCR; TCRdb lists only in-frame clones, some missing. The sample carries under 75,000 clones, under 90% recorded once. What was sequenced was peripheral blood. These receptors were taken from a man between 65 and 85 years old who had recovered from COVID-19. The CDR3 runs from the conserved cysteine through the conserved F or W. The D gene is left open where the match is weak. Expanded clones are given a class, and other clones once, few, many or no size at all.

V gene	clone size	D gene	J gene	CDR3 DNA	CDR3 protein
TRBV11-1	once	-	TRBJ2-7	TGTGCCAGCAGCTCTGCCTACGAGCAGTACTTC	CASSSAYEQYF
TRBV21-1	-	-	TRBJ2-3	-	CASGLSVAGGADTQYF
TRBV3-1/TRBV3-2	-	-	TRBJ2-7	TGTGCCAGCAGTTTGGACGGGAGCTACGAGCAGTACTTC	CASSLDGSYEQYF
TRBV27	-	TRBD2	TRBJ2-1	TGTGCCAGCAGTTCCGGACTAGCGGATGAGCAGTTCTTC	CASSSGLADEQFF
TRBV5-4	-	TRBD1	TRBJ1-4	TGTGCCAGCAGCATGGACAGGGGTAATGAAAAACTGTTTTTT	CASSMDRGNEKLFF
TRBV3-1/TRBV3-2	-	TRBD1	TRBJ1-5	TGTGCCAGCAGCTTACATCCCCCGACAGGGAGCAATCAGCCCCAGCATTTT	CASSLHPPTGSNQPQHF
TRBV3-1/TRBV3-2	few	TRBD2	TRBJ2-2	TGTGCCAGCTCCCTACTAGCGGGGTTTTCCACCGGGGAGCTGTTTTTT	CASSLLAGFSTGELFF
TRBV5-4	-	TRBD1	TRBJ2-2	TGTGCCAGCAGAACAAGGACAGGGGCGGACCACGGGGAGCTGTTTTTT	CASRTRTGADHGELFF
TRBV5-1	-	-	TRBJ2-7	TGCGCCAGCCACAATAGGGGGTCCTACGAGCAGTACTTC	CASHNRGSYEQYF
TRBV2	-	-	TRBJ1-2	TGTGCCAGCGCCTTGGGCACTCTGAACTATGGCTACACCTTC	CASALGTLNYGYTF
TRBV21-1	-	-	TRBJ2-5	TGTGCCAGCAGCACCCGGGACAGGGTCGGCCAAGAGACCCAGTACTTC	CASSTRDRVGQETQYF
TRBV3-1/TRBV3-2	-	-	TRBJ1-4	TGTGCCAGCAGCCAGGGGGCAGGGAACGAAAAACTGTTTTTT	CASSQGAGNEKLFF
TRBV6-2/TRBV6-3	-	TRBD2	TRBJ2-4	TGTGCCAGCAGTCCGCCCCCATTCGCGGGGGAAAACATTCAGTACTTC	CASSPPPFAGENIQYF
TRBV5-8	-	-	TRBJ2-7	TGTGCCAGCAGCTTGCTCTTTGGTCAGGATGACTACGAGCAGTACTTC	CASSLLFGQDDYEQYF
TRBV5-5	few	-	TRBJ1-2	TGTGCCAGCAGCTTTGTGGCAGGGCTTAACCCAAACTATGGCTACACCTTC	CASSFVAGLNPNYGYTF
TRBV28	-	TRBD1	TRBJ1-6	TGTGCCACCCTAGGACTAGGACAGGGGGCCGCACCCCTCCACTTT	CATLGLGQGAAPLHF
TRBV6-5	-	-	TRBJ1-3	TGTGCCAGCAGTTACAGTTATGCGGGGTCTGGAAACACCATATATTTT	CASSYSYAGSGNTIYF
TRBV2	-	TRBD1	TRBJ2-5	TGTGCCAGCAGAACGGACAGGGGCGAGGAGACCCAGTACTTC	CASRTDRGEETQYF
TRBV19	-	TRBD2	TRBJ2-3	TGTGCCAGTAGTACAGCGGGAGTTAGCGCAGATACGCAGTATTTT	CASSTAGVSADTQYF
TRBV7-6	-	TRBD2	TRBJ2-7	TGTGCCAGCAGCCCCCGGCTAGCGGCTAGCTCCTACGAGCAGTACTTC	CASSPRLAASSYEQYF
TRBV6-5	once	-	TRBJ1-2	TGTGCCAGCTGTCCCGGGTTTCCCAAAACTTATGGCTACACCTTC	CASCPGFPKTYGYTF
TRBV30	-	-	TRBJ1-4	TGTGCCTGGAATATACAGGGACGCAAACTGTTTTTT	CAWNIQGRKLFF
TRBV19	-	TRBD1	TRBJ2-7	TGTGCCAGTAGTATACGGGACAGGGCGGGGGAGCAGTACTTC	CASSIRDRAGEQYF
TRBV6-5	-	-	TRBJ1-1	TGTGCCAGCAACAGCGGGCATTCCCTGAACACTGAAGCTTTCTTT	CASNSGHSLNTEAFF
TRBV6-5	-	-	TRBJ2-1	TGTGCCAGCAGTTACACGGGAGTAGCGGCCAATGAGCAGTTCTTC	CASSYTGVAANEQFF
TRBV28	many	TRBD1	TRBJ2-1	TGTGCCAGCAGTCTAACAGGGGGCTCCTACAATGAGCAGTTCTTC	CASSLTGGSYNEQFF
TRBV5-6	-	TRBD1	TRBJ2-3	TGTGCCAGCAGCTTGGATAGGGGGCTAGTAACAGATACGCAGTATTTT	CASSLDRGLVTDTQYF
TRBV6-2/TRBV6-3	-	-	TRBJ2-3	TGTGCCAGCAGTTACCGGCAGGGGTGGGCAGATACGCAGTATTTT	CASSYRQGWADTQYF